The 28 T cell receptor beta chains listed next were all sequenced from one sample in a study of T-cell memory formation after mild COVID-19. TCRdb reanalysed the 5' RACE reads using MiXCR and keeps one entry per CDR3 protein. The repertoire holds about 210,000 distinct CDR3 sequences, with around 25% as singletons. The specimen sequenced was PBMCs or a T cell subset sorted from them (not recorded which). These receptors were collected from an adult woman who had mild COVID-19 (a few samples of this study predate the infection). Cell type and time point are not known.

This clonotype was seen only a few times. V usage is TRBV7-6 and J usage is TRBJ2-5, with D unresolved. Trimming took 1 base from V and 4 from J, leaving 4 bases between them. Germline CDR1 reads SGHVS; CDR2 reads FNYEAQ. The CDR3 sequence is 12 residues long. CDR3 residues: CASSLVPETQYF. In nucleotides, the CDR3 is TGTGCCAGCAGCTTAGTTCCAGAGACCCAGTACTTC.

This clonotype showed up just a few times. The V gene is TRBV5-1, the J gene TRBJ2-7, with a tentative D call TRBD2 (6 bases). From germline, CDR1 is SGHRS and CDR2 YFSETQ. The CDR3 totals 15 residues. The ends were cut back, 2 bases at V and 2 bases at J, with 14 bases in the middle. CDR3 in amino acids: CASSFGGTGTYEQYF. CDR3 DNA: TGCGCCAGCAGCTTCGGAGGGACTGGCACCTACGAGCAGTACTTC. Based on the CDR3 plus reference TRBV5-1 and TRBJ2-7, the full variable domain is KAGVTQTPRYLIKTRGQQVTLSCSPISGHRSVSWYQQTPGQGLQFLFEYFSETQRNKGNFPGRFSGRQFSNSRSEMNVSTLELGDSALYLCASSFGGTGTYEQYFGPGTRLTVT.

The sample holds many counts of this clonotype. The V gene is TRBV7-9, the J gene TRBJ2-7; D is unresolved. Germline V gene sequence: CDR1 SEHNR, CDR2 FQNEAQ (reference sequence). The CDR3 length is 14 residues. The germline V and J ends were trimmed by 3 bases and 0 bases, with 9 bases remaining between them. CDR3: CASSFSTSSYEQYF. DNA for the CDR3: TGTGCCAGCAGCTTCTCGACAAGCTCCTACGAGCAGTACTTC.

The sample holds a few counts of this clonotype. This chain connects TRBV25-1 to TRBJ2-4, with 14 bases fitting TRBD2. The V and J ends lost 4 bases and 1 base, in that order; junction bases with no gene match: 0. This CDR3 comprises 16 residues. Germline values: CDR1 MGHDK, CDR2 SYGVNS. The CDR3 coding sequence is TGTGCCAGCAGTGGACTAGCGGGGGGGGCCAAAAACATTCAGTACTTC. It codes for CASSGLAGGAKNIQYF.

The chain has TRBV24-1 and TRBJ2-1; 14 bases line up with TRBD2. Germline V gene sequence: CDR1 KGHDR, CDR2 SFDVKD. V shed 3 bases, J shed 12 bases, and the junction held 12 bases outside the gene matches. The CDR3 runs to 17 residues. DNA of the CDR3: TGTGCCACCAGTGATCCGCCGACTAGCGGGGGGGCATTAGGGCAGTTCTTC. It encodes CATSDPPTSGGALGQFF.

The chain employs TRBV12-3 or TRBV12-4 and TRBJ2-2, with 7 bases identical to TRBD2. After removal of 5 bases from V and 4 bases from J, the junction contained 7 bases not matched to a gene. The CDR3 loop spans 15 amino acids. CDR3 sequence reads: CASSPGREGTGELFF. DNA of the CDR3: TGTGCCAGCAGTCCCGGCAGGGAGGGCACCGGGGAGCTGTTTTTT.

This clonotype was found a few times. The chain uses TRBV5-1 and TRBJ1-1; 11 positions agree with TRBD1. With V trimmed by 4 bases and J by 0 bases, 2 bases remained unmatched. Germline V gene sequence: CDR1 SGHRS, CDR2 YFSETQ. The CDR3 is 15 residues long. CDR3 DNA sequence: TGCGCCAGCAGCACGGGACAGGGGGTGAACACTGAAGCTTTCTTT. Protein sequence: CASSTGQGVNTEAFF.

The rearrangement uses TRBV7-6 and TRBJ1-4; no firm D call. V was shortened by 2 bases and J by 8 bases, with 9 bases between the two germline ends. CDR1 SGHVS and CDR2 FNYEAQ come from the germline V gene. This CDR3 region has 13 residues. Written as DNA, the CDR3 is TGTGCCAGCAGCTTATTCGTTAACGAAAAACTGTTTTTT. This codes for CASSLFVNEKLFF.

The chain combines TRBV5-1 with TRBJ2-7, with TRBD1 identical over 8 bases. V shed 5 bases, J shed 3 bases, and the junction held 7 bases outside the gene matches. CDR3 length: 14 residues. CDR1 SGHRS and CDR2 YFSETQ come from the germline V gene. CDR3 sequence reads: CASSFGQGGYEQYF. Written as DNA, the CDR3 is TGCGCCAGCAGTTTCGGACAGGGAGGCTACGAGCAGTACTTC.

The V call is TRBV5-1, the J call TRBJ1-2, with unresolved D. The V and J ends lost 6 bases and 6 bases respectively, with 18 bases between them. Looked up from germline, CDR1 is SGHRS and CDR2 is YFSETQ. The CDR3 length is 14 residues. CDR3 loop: CASKIGLPLDGYTF. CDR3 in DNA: TGCGCCAGCAAGATAGGACTCCCTCTGGATGGCTACACCTTC. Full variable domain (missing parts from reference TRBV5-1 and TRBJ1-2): KAGVTQTPRYLIKTRGQQVTLSCSPISGHRSVSWYQQTPGQGLQFLFEYFSETQRNKGNFPGRFSGRQFSNSRSEMNVSTLELGDSALYLCASKIGLPLDGYTFGSGTRLTVV.

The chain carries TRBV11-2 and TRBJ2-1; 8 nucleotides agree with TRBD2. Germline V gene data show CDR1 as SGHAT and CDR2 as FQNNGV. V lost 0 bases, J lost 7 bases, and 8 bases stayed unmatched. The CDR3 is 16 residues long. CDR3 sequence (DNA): TGTGCCAGCAGCTTAGAGGGCGGGAGGAGTAGGAATGAGCAGTTCTTC. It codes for CASSLEGGRSRNEQFF.

The CDR3 DNA follows: TGTGCCAGCAGCCACGGGACAGGGGTTTCCTCTGGGGCCAACGTCCTGACTTTC. It codes for CASSHGTGVSSGANVLTF. The chain recombines TRBV11-3 with TRBJ2-6; 10 bases agree with TRBD1. Looked up from germline, CDR1 is SGHNT and CDR2 is YENEEA. The length of the CDR3 is 18 residues. The J segment lost 0 bases and the V segment lost 5 bases, leaving 7 bases of the junction unmatched.

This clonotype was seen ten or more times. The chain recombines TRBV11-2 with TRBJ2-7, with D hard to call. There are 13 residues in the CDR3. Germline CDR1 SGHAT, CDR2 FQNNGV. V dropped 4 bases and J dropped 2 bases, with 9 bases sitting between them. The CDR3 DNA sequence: TGTGCCAGCAGCTCTAGGACGGCCTACGAGCAGTACTTC. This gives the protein CASSSRTAYEQYF.

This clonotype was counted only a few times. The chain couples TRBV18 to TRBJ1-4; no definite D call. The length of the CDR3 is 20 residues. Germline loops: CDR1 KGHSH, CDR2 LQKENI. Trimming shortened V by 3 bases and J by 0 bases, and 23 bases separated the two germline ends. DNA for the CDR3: TGTGCCAGCTCACCTCAGTTTACGGGCCTCGCCCCTGCAACTAATGAAAAACTGTTTTTT. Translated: CASSPQFTGLAPATNEKLFF.

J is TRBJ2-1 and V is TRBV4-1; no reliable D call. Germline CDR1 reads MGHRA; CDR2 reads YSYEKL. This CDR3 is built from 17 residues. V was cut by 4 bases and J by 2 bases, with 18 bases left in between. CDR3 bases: TGCGCCAGCAGCCCATACGTGCTGACCGCGACCTACAATGAGCAGTTCTTC. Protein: CASSPYVLTATYNEQFF.

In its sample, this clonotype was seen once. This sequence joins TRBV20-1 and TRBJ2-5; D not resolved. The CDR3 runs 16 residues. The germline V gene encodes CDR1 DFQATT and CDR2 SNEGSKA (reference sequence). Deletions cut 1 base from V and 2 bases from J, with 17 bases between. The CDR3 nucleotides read TGCAGTGCTAGAGCCTTTATGGACGCAACTCAAGAGACCCAGTACTTC. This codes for CSARAFMDATQETQYF.

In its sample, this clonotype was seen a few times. The CDR3 coding sequence is TGTGCCAGCGTCTCACACGGTAGCTACAATGAGCAGTTCTTC. Amino acid sequence: CASVSHGSYNEQFF. The chain employs TRBV12-3 or TRBV12-4 and TRBJ2-1; no firm D call. Trimming stripped 8 bases from V and 3 bases from J, with 14 bases between. The CDR3 is 14 residues long.

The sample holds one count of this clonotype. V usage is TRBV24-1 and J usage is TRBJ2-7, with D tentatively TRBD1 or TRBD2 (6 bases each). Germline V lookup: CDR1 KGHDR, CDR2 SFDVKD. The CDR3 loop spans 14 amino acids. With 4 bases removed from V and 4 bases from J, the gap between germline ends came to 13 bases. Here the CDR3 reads CATSEGGRSYEQYF. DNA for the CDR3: TGTGCCACCAGTGAAGGGGGGAGAAGTTACGAGCAGTACTTC.

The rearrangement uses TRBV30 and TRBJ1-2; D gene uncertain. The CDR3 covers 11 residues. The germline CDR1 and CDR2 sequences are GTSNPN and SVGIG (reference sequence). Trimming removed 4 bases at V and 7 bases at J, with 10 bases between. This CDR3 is CAWKTGSGYTF. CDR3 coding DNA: TGTGCCTGGAAAACCGGGTCTGGCTACACCTTC.

This CDR3 reads CASRAQGGPYEQYF. CDR3 nucleotide sequence: TGTGCCAGCAGGGCCCAGGGGGGACCCTACGAGCAGTACTTC. The V and J genes are TRBV6-1 and TRBJ2-7; maybe TRBD1 (7 bases). Germline V gene lookup returns CDR1 MNHNS and CDR2 SASEGT. The CDR3 runs 14 residues. V dropped 6 bases and J dropped 2 bases, with 14 bases sitting between them.

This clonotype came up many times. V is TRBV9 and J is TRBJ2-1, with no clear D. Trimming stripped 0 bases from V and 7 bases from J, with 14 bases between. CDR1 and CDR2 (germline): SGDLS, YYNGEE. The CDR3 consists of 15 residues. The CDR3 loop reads CASSVGVRTENEQFF. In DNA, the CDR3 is TGTGCCAGCAGCGTAGGGGTACGAACGGAGAATGAGCAGTTCTTC.

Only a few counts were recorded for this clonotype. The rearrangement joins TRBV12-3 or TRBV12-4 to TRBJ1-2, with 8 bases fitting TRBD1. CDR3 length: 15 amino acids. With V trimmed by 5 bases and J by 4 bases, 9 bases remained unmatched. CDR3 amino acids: CASSPYGQGGYGYTF. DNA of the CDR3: TGTGCCAGCAGTCCCTACGGACAGGGTGGCTATGGCTACACCTTC.

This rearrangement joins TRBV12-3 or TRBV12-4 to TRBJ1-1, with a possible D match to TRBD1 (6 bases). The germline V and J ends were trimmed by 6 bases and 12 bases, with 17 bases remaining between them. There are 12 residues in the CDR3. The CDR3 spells CASRRDTGTSFF. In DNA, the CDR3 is TGTGCCAGCAGGAGGGACACCGGGACATCTTTCTTT.

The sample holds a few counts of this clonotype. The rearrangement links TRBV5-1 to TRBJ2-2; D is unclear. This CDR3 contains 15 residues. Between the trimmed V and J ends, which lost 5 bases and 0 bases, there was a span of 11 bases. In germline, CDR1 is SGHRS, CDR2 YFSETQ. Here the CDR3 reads CASRTQSANTGELFF. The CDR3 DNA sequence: TGCGCCAGCAGGACCCAGTCGGCGAACACCGGGGAGCTGTTTTTT.

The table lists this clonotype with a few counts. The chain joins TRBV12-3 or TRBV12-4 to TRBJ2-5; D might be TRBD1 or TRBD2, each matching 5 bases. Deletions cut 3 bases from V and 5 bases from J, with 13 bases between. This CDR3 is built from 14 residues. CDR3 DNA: TGTGCCAGCAGTTTTTGGGGCAGGGAGGAGACCCAGTACTTC. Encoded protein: CASSFWGREETQYF.

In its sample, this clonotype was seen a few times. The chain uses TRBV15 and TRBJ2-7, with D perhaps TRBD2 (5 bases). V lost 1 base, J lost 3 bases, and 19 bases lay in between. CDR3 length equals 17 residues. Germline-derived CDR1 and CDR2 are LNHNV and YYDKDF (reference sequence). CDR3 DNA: TGTGCCACCAGCAGAGCAAAGGAGGCCGGAATATTCTACGAGCAGTACTTC. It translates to CATSRAKEAGIFYEQYF.

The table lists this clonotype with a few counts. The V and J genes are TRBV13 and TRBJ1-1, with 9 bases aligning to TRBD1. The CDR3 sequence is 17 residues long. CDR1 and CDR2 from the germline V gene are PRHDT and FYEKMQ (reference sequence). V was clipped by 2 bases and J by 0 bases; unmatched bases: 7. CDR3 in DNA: TGTGCCAGCAGCTTAAGGGGGGACAGGGCGATGAACACTGAAGCTTTCTTT. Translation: CASSLRGDRAMNTEAFF.

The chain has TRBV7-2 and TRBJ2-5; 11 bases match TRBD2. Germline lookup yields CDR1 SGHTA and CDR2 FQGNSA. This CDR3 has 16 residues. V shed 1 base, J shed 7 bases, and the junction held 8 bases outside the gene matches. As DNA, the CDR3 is TGTGCCAGCAGCTTAGTCCCGACTAGCGGGGCGGTGACCCAGTACTTC. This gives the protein CASSLVPTSGAVTQYF.